This is a list of T cell receptor beta chains from one sample in a study of T cells expressing NK-cell markers. TCRdb re-called the 5' RACE reads, yielding one record per CDR3 amino acid sequence without DNA. The sample totals 500,000 to 700,000 distinct CDR3 sequences. The material sequenced was blood T cells: a sorted CD56 or NKG2C T cell subset, CD4+ or CD8+ T cells, or bulk PBMC T cells (not recorded which). The source of these receptors is a man between 18 and 35 years old in good health. CDR3s include the opening cysteine and the closing phenylalanine or tryptophan. Each record gives: V gene, J gene, CDR3 protein.

>TRBV5-1|TRBJ2-3
CASGNVGRAIDTQYF
>TRBV29-1|TRBJ2-7
CSVRERLSSYEQYF
>TRBV21-1|TRBJ2-7
CASSKERPPSYEQYF
>TRBV5-1|TRBJ2-3
CASSGRGRMSLNTQYF
>TRBV7-9|TRBJ2-5
CASSRREGGEETQYF
>TRBV5-1|TRBJ2-1
CASSGDSDEQFF
>TRBV10-3|TRBJ1-1
CAIKEGTEAFF
>TRBV7-2|TRBJ1-1
CASSLGGDRATFF
>TRBV5-1|TRBJ1-2
CASSGGSDNYGYTF
>TRBV29-1|TRBJ2-2
CSVEDLSGRNTGELFF
>TRBV7-2|TRBJ2-3
CASSLANGPSGSYTQYF
>TRBV4-1|TRBJ2-4
CASSQVHFGTGNFQYF
>TRBV7-2|TRBJ2-1
CASSLGYSKGRHNEQFF